This T cell receptor beta chain was captured by sequencing in a study of cytomegalovirus exposure and HLA in healthy donors. Study outcomes and limitations: The investigators catalogued 150 or so TCR beta chains as cytomegalovirus-associated. The study dropped some indistinguishable V segments, TRBV6-2 and TRBV6-3 among them. A later analysis showed that HLA-associated TCR beta chains had undergone more clonal expansion than equally common others.

As regards this clone: Antigen unknown.

V was cut by 5 bases and J by 5 bases, with 18 bases left in between. This CDR3 region has 15 residues. Per the germline V gene, CDR1 is GTSNPN and CDR2 is SVGIG (reference sequence). Vbeta (60) and Jbeta (13) primers were used in the PCR. Original data processing: Later analysis identified 80 million to 90 million unique TCR beta chains, about 12 million shared. The table came from immunoSEQ multiplex PCR; TCRdb's copy has only in-frame clones and leaves some out. For V, J and clone size, that table is used; D and trimming come from the DNA. The sample holds 150,000 to 200,000 clones, roughly four fifths seen once.

Source material: PBMCs. This chain connects TRBV30 to TRBJ2-2; D uncertain. This sequence was found in a woman aged 25 to 45 in good health and CMV-seropositive. The CDR3 nucleotides read TGTGCCTGGGTAGCCCCTGGCCTGCAAACCGGGGAGCTGTTTTTT. Amino acids: CAWVAPGLQTGELFF.